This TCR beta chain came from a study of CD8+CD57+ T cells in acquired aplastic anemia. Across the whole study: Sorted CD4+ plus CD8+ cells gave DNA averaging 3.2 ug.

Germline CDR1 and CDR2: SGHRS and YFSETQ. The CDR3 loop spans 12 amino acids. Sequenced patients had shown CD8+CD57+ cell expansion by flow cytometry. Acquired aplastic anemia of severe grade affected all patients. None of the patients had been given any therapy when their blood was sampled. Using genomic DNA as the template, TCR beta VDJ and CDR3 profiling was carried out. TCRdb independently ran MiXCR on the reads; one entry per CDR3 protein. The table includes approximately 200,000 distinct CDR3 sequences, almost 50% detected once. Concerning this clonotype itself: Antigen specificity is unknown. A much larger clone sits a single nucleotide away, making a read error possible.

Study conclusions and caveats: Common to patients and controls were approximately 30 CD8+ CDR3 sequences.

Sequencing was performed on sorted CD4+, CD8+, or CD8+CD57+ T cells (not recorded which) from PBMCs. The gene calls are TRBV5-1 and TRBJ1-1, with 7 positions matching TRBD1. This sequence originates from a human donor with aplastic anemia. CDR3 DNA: TGCGCGATGGGACAGAGGAACGCTGAAGCTTTCTTT. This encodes CAMGQRNAEAFF.